Following are 11 T cell receptor beta chains from one sample sequenced in a study of regulatory dendritic cells for organ transplantation. Allogeneic regulatory or mature dendritic cells were co-cultured for less than six days with CFSE-labeled sorted T cells at 1:10. Sequencing was performed with immunoSEQ multiplex PCR; in TCRdb, only in-frame clones are kept and a portion is missing. The data hold approximately 12,000 clones, with about four fifths observed a single time. Antigen specificity for these receptors is unknown. The sample was naive CD8+ T cells from blood cultured with regulatory dendritic cells. The subset was: CD45RA+ naive T cells. The receptors derive from a human donor in good health.

This clone was observed a few times. The V call is TRBV19, the J call TRBJ1-1; D might be TRBD1 (6 bases). CDR1 and CDR2 from the germline V gene are LNHDA and SQIVND (reference sequence). CDR3 size: 13 residues. V was clipped by 5 bases and J by 7 bases, with 14 bases between them. The CDR3 reads CASSVQGYIEAFF. Written as DNA, the CDR3 is TGTGCCAGTAGTGTACAGGGCTACATTGAAGCTTTCTTT.

This clone has just one count. The genes are TRBV7-8 and TRBJ2-2; 11 bases match TRBD1. Germline V gene data show CDR1 as SGHVS and CDR2 as FQNEAQ. The J segment lost 4 bases and the V segment lost 5 bases, leaving 3 bases of the junction unmatched. The CDR3 is 15 amino acids. CDR3 protein: CASSPGTGGTGELFF. Written as DNA, the CDR3 is TGTGCCAGCAGCCCCGGGACAGGGGGCACCGGGGAGCTGTTTTTT.

There are a few counts of this clone. J is TRBJ1-5 and V is TRBV27; D may be TRBD1 (6 bases). V dropped 6 bases and J dropped 5 bases, with 17 bases sitting between them. This CDR3 spans 15 amino acids. CDR1 and CDR2 from the germline V gene are MNHEY and SMNVEV (reference sequence). The DNA of the CDR3 is TGTGCCAGCAGACCGGACAGCTCCCCGGATCAGCCCCAGCATTTT. Protein: CASRPDSSPDQPQHF.

The chain carries TRBV27 and TRBJ1-1; 9 bases fit TRBD1. The ends lost 1 base at V and 6 bases at J; junction bases unmatched: 6. This CDR3 region has 15 residues. Germline CDR1 MNHEY, CDR2 SMNVEV (reference sequence). The CDR3 DNA sequence: TGTGCCAGCAGTTTATTTACAGGGGGCGCGTCTGAAGCTTTCTTT. Translated, it gives CASSLFTGGASEAFF.

This chain uses TRBV19 with TRBJ1-5, with no clear D. Trimming pared 1 base from V and 4 bases from J, leaving 5 bases between. Germline values: CDR1 LNHDA, CDR2 SQIVND (reference sequence). This CDR3 comprises 13 residues. The CDR3 sequence: CASSIVPNQPQHF. As DNA, the CDR3 is TGTGCCAGTAGTATAGTCCCGAATCAGCCCCAGCATTTT. Drawing the rest from reference TRBV19 and TRBJ1-5, the complete variable domain is DGGITQSPKYLFRKEGQNVTLSCEQNLNHDAMYWYRQDPGQGLRLIYYSQIVNDFQKGDIAEGYSVSREKKESFPLTVTSAQKNPTAFYLCASSIVPNQPQHFGDGTRLSIL.

This sequence joins TRBV7-9 and TRBJ2-1, with 13 bases matching TRBD2. V shed 5 bases and J 0 bases; nucleotides not matched to a gene: 10. The CDR3 sequence is 19 residues long. The germline V gene encodes CDR1 SEHNR and CDR2 FQNEAQ (reference sequence). CDR3 sequence reads: CASSLTSGGPQRSYNEQFF. CDR3 DNA sequence: TGTGCCAGCAGCCTGACTAGCGGGGGGCCCCAACGCTCCTACAATGAGCAGTTCTTC. The full variable domain, with the rest looked up from reference TRBV7-9 and TRBJ2-1, is DTGVSQNPRHKITKRGQNVTFRCDPISEHNRLYWYRQTLGQGPEFLTYFQNEAQLEKSRLLSDRFSAERPKGSFSTLEIQRTEQGDSAMYLCASSLTSGGPQRSYNEQFFGPGTRLTVL.

This clone has just a few counts. The chain combines TRBV6-5 with TRBJ1-2, with D possibly being TRBD1 (6 bases). Germline V gives CDR1 MNHEY, CDR2 SVGAGI. V dropped 11 bases and J dropped 2 bases, with 18 bases sitting between them. This CDR3 has 14 residues. CDR3 coding DNA: TGTGCCGCAGCTCCGGGGCAGGGGAACTATGGCTACACCTTC. As protein: CAAAPGQGNYGYTF.

The chain combines TRBV19 with TRBJ1-1, with D unresolved. Germline V gene sequence: CDR1 LNHDA, CDR2 SQIVND (reference sequence). V lost 1 base and J 5 bases, leaving 8 bases between the germline ends. The CDR3 consists of 13 residues. DNA for the CDR3: TGTGCCAGTAGTATAGGCAGGTTGACTGAAGCTTTCTTT. Translation: CASSIGRLTEAFF.

The V gene is TRBV10-2, the J gene TRBJ2-3; 11 nucleotides match TRBD2. The J segment lost 0 bases and the V segment lost 3 bases, leaving 5 bases of the junction unmatched. Germline V gives CDR1 WSHSY, CDR2 SAAADI. The CDR3 is 17 residues long. CDR3 coding DNA: TGCGCCAGCAGTGACGACACTAGCGGGGGAAGCACAGATACGCAGTATTTT. It specifies CASSDDTSGGSTDTQYF.

The chain recombines TRBV10-3 with TRBJ2-5; D is ambiguous. Germline V gene lookup returns CDR1 ENHRY and CDR2 SYGVKD. CDR3 length equals 13 residues. V dropped 0 bases and J dropped 5 bases, with 7 bases sitting between them. This chain's CDR3 is CAISESMEETQYF. DNA of the CDR3: TGTGCCATCAGTGAGTCAATGGAGGAGACCCAGTACTTC.

The chain employs TRBV2 and TRBJ2-2; TRBD1 matches at 8 bases. V was pared by 3 bases and J by 5 bases, with 5 bases of the junction left unmatched. From germline, CDR1 is SNHLY and CDR2 FYNNEI. CDR3 size: 15 residues. Here the CDR3 DNA reads TGTGCCAGCAGTGATTGGCAGGGGGCGACCGGGGAGCTGTTTTTT. Protein product: CASSDWQGATGELFF.